The next 17 T cell receptor beta chains were all read from a single sample in a study of T cells in Graves' hyperthyroidism and ophthalmopathy. The source material, RNA transcripts, was used to amplify TCR beta CDR3 regions. TCR CDR3 regions were first amplified by RT-PCR with HTBI primers. TCRdb re-called the multiplex PCR reads through MiXCR, storing one row per CDR3 protein. The sample consists of more than 55,000 distinct CDR3 sequences, around 50% of them appearing once. The sample comprised blood. The receptors were sampled from an older woman with Graves' ophthalmopathy.

In regard to this clonotype: An end of the junction does not agree with germline; a read error may underlie this. V usage is TRBV10-3 and J usage is TRBJ1-4, with 8 bases aligning to TRBD1. The CDR3 has 17 amino acids. Germline values: CDR1 ENHRY, CDR2 SYGVKD. CDR3 coding DNA: TGTACCATCAGTGACAACGTTGTCACAGGGGGGGATGAAAAACTGTTTTTT. Its translation is CTISDNVVTGGDEKLFF.

Worth noting for this clonotype: This CDR3 fails to terminate in the conserved phenylalanine or tryptophan, so it likely reflects a read error. The limits of the CDR3 on the DNA are not certain, so only TCRdb's listed CDR3 is given. The chain's CDR3 is CASSRSLFA. This chain links TRBV7-8 with TRBJ2-2. The CDR3 numbers 9 amino acids, ends counted. Germline CDR1 reads SGHVS; CDR2 reads FQNEAQ.

The chain carries TRBV20-1 and TRBJ2-7; 8 bases agree with TRBD1. The CDR3 covers 12 residues. V trimming: 8 bases; J trimming: 7 bases; junction bases outside the gene matches: 10. The germline gives CDR1 DFQATT, CDR2 SNEGSKA (reference sequence). CDR3 region: CSTTRGLGEQYF. CDR3 sequence (DNA): TGCAGTACCACCAGGGGGCTTGGGGAGCAGTACTTC.

In the case of this clonotype: Lacking the conserved final phenylalanine or tryptophan, this CDR3 likely reflects a read error. The chain uses TRBV5-5 and TRBJ2-6; D call uncertain. Germline V CDR1 and CDR2: SGHKS, YYEKEE (reference sequence). Trimming left V 4 bases short and J 2 bases short, with 10 bases between. CDR3 length: 15 amino acids. In DNA, the CDR3 is TGTGCCAGCAGCCCCGACATCACTGGGGCCAACGTCCTGACTCTC. It translates to CASSPDITGANVLTL.

This clonotype was found many times. This chain links TRBV6-1 with TRBJ1-5; TRBD1 is a possible D gene (5 bases). V lost 4 bases and J lost 5, with 12 bases in between. The CDR3 covers 14 residues. Germline CDR1 and CDR2: MNHNS and SASEGT. CDR3 protein: CASSAGRAHQPQHF. The CDR3 DNA sequence: TGTGCCAGCAGTGCAGGCAGGGCGCATCAGCCCCAGCATTTT.

The J gene is TRBJ1-1, the V gene TRBV5-6; 7 bases are a match to TRBD1. The CDR3 spans 15 residues. The V segment lost 3 bases and the J segment 3 bases; nucleotides outside the gene matches: 8. The germline CDR1 and CDR2 sequences are SGHDT and YYEEEE. The CDR3 here is CASSYIDREDTEAFF. The CDR3 DNA is TGTGCCAGCAGCTATATAGACAGGGAGGACACTGAAGCTTTCTTT.

This clonotype was detected ten times or more. This sequence may be a read error, since a much larger clone differs from it by one base. V is TRBV29-1 and J is TRBJ1-1, with D possibly TRBD1 on 6 matching bases. The CDR3 length is 12 residues. Germline assignment: CDR1 SQVTM and CDR2 ANQGSEA. CDR3 in DNA: TGCAGCGTGCTACAGGGAAGGACTGAAGCTTCCTTT. Translating gives CSVLQGRTEASF. Full variable domain (missing parts from reference TRBV29-1 and TRBJ1-1): SAVISQKPSRDICQRGTSLTIQCQVDSQVTMMFWYRQQPGQSLTLIATANQGSEATYESGFVIDKFPISRPNLTFSTLTVSNMSPEDSSIYLCSVLQGRTEASFGQGTRLTVV.

The chain has TRBV28 and TRBJ1-2, with D possibly being TRBD1 (5 bases). Looked up from germline, CDR1 is MDHEN and CDR2 is SYDVKM. CDR3 length equals 14 residues. V lost 3 bases to trimming and J lost 8 bases, with 16 bases between them. The DNA of the CDR3 is TGTGCCAGCAGTTTGGGGCTAGCGAGTTCCGGCTACACCTTC. Translation: CASSLGLASSGYTF.

Concerning this clonotype: One end of the junction fails to match germline, which may point to a read error. The rearrangement links TRBV25-1 to TRBJ2-1; 10 nucleotides agree with TRBD1. The CDR3 sequence is 14 residues long. The germline CDR1 and CDR2 sequences are MGHDK and SYGVNS. The CDR3 is CTSSFGTGDNEQFF. The CDR3 DNA reads as TGTACCAGCAGTTTCGGGACAGGGGACAATGAGCAGTTCTTC.

The chain recombines TRBV6-5 with TRBJ2-1; D is possibly TRBD1 or TRBD2 (6 bases each). The CDR3 is made up of 16 amino acids. The V and J ends lost 6 bases and 3 bases respectively, with 18 bases between them. Looked up from germline, CDR1 is MNHEY and CDR2 is SVGAGI. CDR3 DNA: TGTGCCAGCAGCGAACTGGAAGGGGGACTCTACAATGAGCAGTTCTTC. This sequence encodes CASSELEGGLYNEQFF.

This clonotype was counted at least ten times. The chain employs TRBV10-3 and TRBJ2-5, with TRBD1 matching 8 bases. V trimming: 4 bases; J trimming: 5 bases; junction bases outside the gene matches: 0. Germline values: CDR1 ENHRY, CDR2 SYGVKD. The CDR3 has 12 amino acids. CDR3 in amino acids: CAISGQGETQYF. CDR3 coding DNA: TGTGCCATCAGTGGACAGGGGGAGACCCAGTACTTC.

On this clonotype: One junction end does not reproduce the germline sequence, and a read error may be involved. Written as DNA, the CDR3 is TGTGCCAGCAGCCAAGGTGGTCAGTCCTACAAGCAGTACTTC. Amino acid sequence: CASSQGGQSYKQYF. The chain is built from TRBV7-9 and TRBJ2-7; no clear D. Germline CDR1 is SEHNR and CDR2 is FQNEAQ (reference sequence). This CDR3 is built from 14 residues.

This clonotype has a count of ten or more. The CDR3 sequence is CSARWRAGELFF. Written as DNA, the CDR3 is TGCAGTGCTAGATGGCGAGCCGGGGAGCTGTTTTTT. The rearrangement joins TRBV20-1 to TRBJ2-2; D remains ambiguous. The CDR3 totals 12 residues. V lost 2 bases to trimming and J lost 6 bases, with 7 bases between them. In germline, CDR1 is DFQATT, CDR2 SNEGSKA (reference sequence).

The chain links TRBV2 to TRBJ2-1; D call uncertain. V was pared by 7 bases and J by 9 bases, with 19 bases between. The CDR3 sequence is 14 residues long. Germline values: CDR1 SNHLY, CDR2 FYNNEI. The CDR3 spells CASMPGPLNTEQFF. The CDR3 nucleotides are TGTGCCAGCATGCCCGGGCCTTTGAACACTGAGCAGTTCTTC. Together with reference TRBV2 and TRBJ2-1, the CDR3 gives the full variable domain: EPEVTQTPSHQVTQMGQEVILRCVPISNHLYFYWYRQILGQKVEFLVSFYNNEISEKSEIFDDQFSVERPDGSNFTLKIRSTKLEDSAMYFCASMPGPLNTEQFFGPGTRLTVL.

This clonotype has ten or more counts. The V call is TRBV27, the J call TRBJ1-5; D gene unclear. The CDR3 is made up of 12 amino acids. Between the trimmed V and J ends, which lost 6 bases and 2 bases, there was a span of 5 bases. In germline, CDR1 is MNHEY, CDR2 SMNVEV (reference sequence). CDR3 protein: CASREGNQPQHF. Here the CDR3 DNA reads TGTGCCAGCAGGGAGGGCAATCAGCCCCAGCATTTT.

The chain employs TRBV7-9 and TRBJ2-1; D is ambiguous. Germline V gene data show CDR1 as SEHNR and CDR2 as FQNEAQ (reference sequence). The CDR3 extends over 12 amino acids. V was clipped by 5 bases and J by 6 bases, with 8 bases between them. In DNA, the CDR3 is TGTGCCAGCAGCCCCGGCACCAATGAGCAGTTCTTC. It specifies CASSPGTNEQFF.

Notes on this clonotype: One junction end does not reproduce the germline sequence, and a read error may be involved. The chain joins TRBV20-1 to TRBJ2-3, with no clear D. CDR1 is DFQATT and CDR2 is SNEGSKA in the germline V gene (reference sequence). This CDR3 has 12 amino acids. The CDR3 here is CSARDWQDTQYF. CDR3 DNA: TGCAGTGCAAGAGATTGGCAGGATACGCAGTATTTT.